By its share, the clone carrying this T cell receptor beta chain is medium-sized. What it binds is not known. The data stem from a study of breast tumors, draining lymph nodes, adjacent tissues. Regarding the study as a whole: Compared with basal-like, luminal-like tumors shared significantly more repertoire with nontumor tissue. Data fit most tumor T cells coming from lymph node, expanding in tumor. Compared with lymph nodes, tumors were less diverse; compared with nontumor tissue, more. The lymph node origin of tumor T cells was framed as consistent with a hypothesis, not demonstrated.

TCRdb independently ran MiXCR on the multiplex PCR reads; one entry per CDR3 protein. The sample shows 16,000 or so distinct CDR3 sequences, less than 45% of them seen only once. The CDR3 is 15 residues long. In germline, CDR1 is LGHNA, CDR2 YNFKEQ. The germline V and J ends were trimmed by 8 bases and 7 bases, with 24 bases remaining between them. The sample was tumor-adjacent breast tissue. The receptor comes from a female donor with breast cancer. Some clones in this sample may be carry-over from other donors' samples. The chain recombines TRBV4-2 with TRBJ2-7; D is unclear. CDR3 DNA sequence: TGTGCCAGCTCCGCCCCTAATGGGAACCTATGGGAGCAGTACTTC. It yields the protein CASSAPNGNLWEQYF.